This T cell receptor (beta chain) was recovered during a study of T cells after posttransplantation cyclophosphamide. Findings of the study overall: Skin or GI-infiltrating T cells shared few TRB sequences with blood. Later post-transplant blood repertoires were often dominated by donor CD8+ memory clones.

The sample holds many counts of this clone. Its antigen is currently unknown. Germline assignment: CDR1 MGHRA and CDR2 YSYEKL. Trimming took off 2 bases at V and 8 bases at J, with 16 bases between the two ends. The CDR3 loop spans 15 amino acids. Generated by immunoSEQ multiplex PCR, the TCRdb table keeps only in-frame clones and is missing some. This repertoire lists about 24,000 clones without singletons; approximately 4% sits in the top ten. Sequenced input: PBMCs. The chain is built from TRBV4-1 and TRBJ2-1; D is undetermined. This clonotype was sampled from a woman aged 50 to 60 in good health, CMV-negative, and a related stem cell transplant donor. The CDR3 DNA sequence: TGCGCCAGCAGCCAAAAAGACACCCCCGGCGATGAGCAGTTCTTC. This sequence encodes CASSQKDTPGDEQFF.